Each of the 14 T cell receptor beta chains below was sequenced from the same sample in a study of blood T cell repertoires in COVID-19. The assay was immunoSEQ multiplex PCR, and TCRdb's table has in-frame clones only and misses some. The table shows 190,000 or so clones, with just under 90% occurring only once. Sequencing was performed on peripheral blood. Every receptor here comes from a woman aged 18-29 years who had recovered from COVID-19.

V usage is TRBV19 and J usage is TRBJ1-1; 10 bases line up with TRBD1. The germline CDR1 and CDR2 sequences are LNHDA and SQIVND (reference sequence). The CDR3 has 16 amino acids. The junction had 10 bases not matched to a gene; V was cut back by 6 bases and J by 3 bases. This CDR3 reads CASSTPPGQGDTEAFF. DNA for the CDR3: TGTGCCAGTAGCACACCCCCCGGACAGGGGGACACTGAAGCTTTCTTT.

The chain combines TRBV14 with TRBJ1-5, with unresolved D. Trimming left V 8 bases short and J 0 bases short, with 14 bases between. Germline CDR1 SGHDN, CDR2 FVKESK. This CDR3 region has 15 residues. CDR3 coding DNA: TGTGCCAGCGAGGTAGGAGAGTATAGCAATCAGCCCCAGCATTTT. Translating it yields CASEVGEYSNQPQHF.

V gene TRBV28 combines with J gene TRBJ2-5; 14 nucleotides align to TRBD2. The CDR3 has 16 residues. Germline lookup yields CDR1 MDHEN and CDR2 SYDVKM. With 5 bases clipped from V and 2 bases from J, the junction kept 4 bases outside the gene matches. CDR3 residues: CASSPGLAGVQETQYF. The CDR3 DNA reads TGTGCCAGCAGTCCGGGACTAGCGGGAGTACAAGAGACCCAGTACTTC. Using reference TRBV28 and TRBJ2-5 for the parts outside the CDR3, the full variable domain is DVKVTQSSRYLVKRTGEKVFLECVQDMDHENMFWYRQDPGLGLRLIYFSYDVKMKEKGDIPEGYSVSREKKERFSLILESASTNQTSMYLCASSPGLAGVQETQYFGPGTRLLVL.

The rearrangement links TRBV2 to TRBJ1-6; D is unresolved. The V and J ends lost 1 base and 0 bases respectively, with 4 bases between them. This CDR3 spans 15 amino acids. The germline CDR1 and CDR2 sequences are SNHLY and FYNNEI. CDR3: CASSEESSYNSPLHF. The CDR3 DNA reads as TGTGCCAGCAGTGAAGAGAGCTCCTATAATTCACCCCTCCACTTT.

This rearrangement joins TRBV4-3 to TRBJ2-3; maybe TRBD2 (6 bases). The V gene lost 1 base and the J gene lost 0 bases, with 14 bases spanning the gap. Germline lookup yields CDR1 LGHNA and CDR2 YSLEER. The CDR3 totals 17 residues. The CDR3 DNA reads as TGCGCCAGCAGCCAAGCCTCCCCAGGGACTAGCACAGATACGCAGTATTTT. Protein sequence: CASSQASPGTSTDTQYF.

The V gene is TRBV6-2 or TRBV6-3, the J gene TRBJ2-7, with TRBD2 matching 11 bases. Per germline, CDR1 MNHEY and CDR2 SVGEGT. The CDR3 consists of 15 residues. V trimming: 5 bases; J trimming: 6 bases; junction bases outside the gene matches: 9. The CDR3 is CASSRIAGGPSEQYV. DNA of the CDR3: TGTGCCAGCAGTCGAATAGCGGGAGGGCCCTCCGAGCAGTACGTC.

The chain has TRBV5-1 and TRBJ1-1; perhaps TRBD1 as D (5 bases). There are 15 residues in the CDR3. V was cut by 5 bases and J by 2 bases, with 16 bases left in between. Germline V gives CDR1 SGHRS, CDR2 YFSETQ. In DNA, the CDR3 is TGCGCCAGCAGTTCTTTCCGGGGGACCAACACTGAAGCTTTCTTT. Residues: CASSSFRGTNTEAFF. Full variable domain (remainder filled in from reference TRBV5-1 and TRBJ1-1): KAGVTQTPRYLIKTRGQQVTLSCSPISGHRSVSWYQQTPGQGLQFLFEYFSETQRNKGNFPGRFSGRQFSNSRSEMNVSTLELGDSALYLCASSSFRGTNTEAFFGQGTRLTVV.

The CDR3 bases are TGCGCCAGCAGCGCGGACGGGGGGGCCACTCAAAATGAGCAGTTCTTC. Translation gives CASSADGGATQNEQFF. The chain couples TRBV5-1 to TRBJ2-1, with 8 bases identical to TRBD2. CDR3 length: 16 residues. Trimming removed 4 bases from V and 7 bases from J; junction bases left unmatched: 13. CDR1 and CDR2 (germline): SGHRS, YFSETQ.

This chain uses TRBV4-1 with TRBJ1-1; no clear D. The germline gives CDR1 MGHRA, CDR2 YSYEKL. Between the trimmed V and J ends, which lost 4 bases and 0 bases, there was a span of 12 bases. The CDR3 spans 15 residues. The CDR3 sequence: CASSPGLGMNTEAFF. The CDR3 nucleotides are TGCGCCAGCAGCCCAGGATTAGGTATGAACACTGAAGCTTTCTTT.

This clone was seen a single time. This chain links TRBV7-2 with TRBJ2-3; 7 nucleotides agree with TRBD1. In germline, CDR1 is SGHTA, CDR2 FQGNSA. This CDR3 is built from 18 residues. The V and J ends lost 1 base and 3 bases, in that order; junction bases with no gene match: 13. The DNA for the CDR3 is TGTGCCAGCAGCTTAGTTCCGCAGGGGGTCATGGGGACAGATACGCAGTATTTT. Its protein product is CASSLVPQGVMGTDTQYF.

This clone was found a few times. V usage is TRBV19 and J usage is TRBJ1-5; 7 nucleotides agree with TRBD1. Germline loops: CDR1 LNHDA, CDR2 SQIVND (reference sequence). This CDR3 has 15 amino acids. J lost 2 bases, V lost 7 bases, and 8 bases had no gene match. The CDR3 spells CASTHQGGGNQPQHF. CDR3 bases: TGTGCCAGTACCCATCAGGGGGGAGGCAATCAGCCCCAGCATTTT.

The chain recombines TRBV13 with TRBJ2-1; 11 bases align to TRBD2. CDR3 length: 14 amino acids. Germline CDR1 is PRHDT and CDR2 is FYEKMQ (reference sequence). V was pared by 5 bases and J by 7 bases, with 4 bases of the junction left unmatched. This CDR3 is CASSPLAGGNEQFF. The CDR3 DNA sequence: TGTGCCAGCAGCCCCTTAGCGGGGGGGAATGAGCAGTTCTTC. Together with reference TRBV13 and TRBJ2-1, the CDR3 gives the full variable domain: AAGVIQSPRHLIKEKRETATLKCYPIPRHDTVYWYQQGPGQDPQFLISFYEKMQSDKGSIPDRFSAQQFSDYHSELNMSSLELGDSALYFCASSPLAGGNEQFFGPGTRLTVL.

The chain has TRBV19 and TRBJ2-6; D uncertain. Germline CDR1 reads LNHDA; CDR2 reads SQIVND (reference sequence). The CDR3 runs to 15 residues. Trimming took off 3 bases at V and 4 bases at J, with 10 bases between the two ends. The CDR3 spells CASSMWAAGANVLTF. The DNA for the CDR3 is TGTGCCAGTAGTATGTGGGCAGCCGGGGCCAACGTCCTGACTTTC.

CDR3 region: CASSFARLAGLPYEQYF. CDR3 DNA sequence: TGTGCCAGCAGTTTCGCACGATTAGCGGGCCTGCCCTACGAGCAGTACTTC. This chain uses TRBV6-2 or TRBV6-3 with TRBJ2-7, with 7 bases fitting TRBD2. Germline-derived CDR1 and CDR2 are MNHEY and SVGEGT. The V segment lost 4 bases and the J segment 2 bases; nucleotides outside the gene matches: 14. This CDR3 spans 17 amino acids.